The T cell receptor (beta chain) described here comes from a study of regulatory T cells in long-lasting Graves disease. The time point was: persistent/refractory GD, antithyroid drugs over 5 years with positive TRAb. The authors made the TCR library using RNA they extracted from PBMCs. Relying on iRepertoire HTBI primers and Arm-PCR of CDR3 regions, the team built TCR beta libraries. TCRdb reprocessed the multiplex PCR reads via MiXCR and lists one record per CDR3 protein. Of about 470,000 distinct CDR3 sequences listed, roughly 21% are singletons. This clonotype came up many times. The antigen is not known. Notes on the study in general: Persistent disease exhibited a predilection for TRBV28, TRBJ1-2 and TRBJ2-5.

CDR3 length: 15 residues. CDR1 is DFQATT and CDR2 is SNEGSKA in the germline V gene (reference sequence). Trimming cost V 0 bases and J 3 bases; bases outside gene matches: 7. This chain uses TRBV20-1 with TRBJ2-5; TRBD2 matches at 7 bases. This sequence was found in a female donor with Graves disease. The material sequenced was peripheral blood mononuclear cells (PBMCs), taken when the disease was refractory, from a patient treated with antithyroid drugs. CDR3 sequence (DNA): TGCAGTGCTAGAGATGAACCGAGCGGGGAAGAGACCCAGTACTTC. The encoded protein is CSARDEPSGEETQYF.